This TCR beta chain was profiled in a study of Graves' ophthalmopathy and Graves' hyperthyroidism. With a duration under 3 months, ophthalmopathy in the donors showed moderate-to-severe activity, CAS ≥3 and NOSPECS ≥4. It was from 9.5 to 10 ml of fresh peripheral blood that the PBMCs came. This clonotype turned up a few times. The CDR3 loop spans 14 amino acids. V lost 4 bases and J 6 bases, leaving 16 bases between the germline ends. Researchers took RNA transcripts and amplified TCR beta CDR3 regions from them. First-round RT-PCR relied on HTBI primers, and a second-round multiplex PCR came next. TCRdb re-called the multiplex PCR reads with MiXCR, one entry per CDR3 protein. The sample includes some 170,000 distinct CDR3 sequences, roughly two fifths of them seen just once.

The sequenced material came from peripheral blood. The chain couples TRBV12-3 or TRBV12-4 to TRBJ2-7; perhaps TRBD2 as D (7 bases). This TCR came from a man aged 25 to 40 with Graves' ophthalmopathy. CDR3 DNA sequence: TGTGCCAGCAGTTGGGGAGGGGGGCTTTCCGAGCAGTACTTC. Amino acids: CASSWGGGLSEQYF.